The source of this T cell receptor (beta chain) is a study of PD-L1 blockade in urothelial cancer. Study background: Patients' histories included 0 to 3 prior chemotherapy regimens. At 3 weeks (second dose) and 6 weeks after starting treatment, blood was analyzed. Study-wide results and caveats: Durable-benefit cases showed more tumor-associated blood clone expansion at 3 weeks.

Details on this clone: Its antigen is unknown.

The CDR3 runs 16 residues. The V and J ends lost 5 bases and 2 bases, in that order; junction bases with no gene match: 11. Per the germline V gene, CDR1 is MDHEN and CDR2 is SYDVKM. What went into each PCR as a spike was synthetic TCR analog templates. Using immunoSEQ multiplex PCR, the repertoire was profiled, and TCRdb retains in-frame clones only, with some absent. The profile shows 46,000 or so clones, about 90% of them singletons. The chain has TRBV28 and TRBJ2-7, with 8 nucleotides matching TRBD2. This sequence originates from a man aged 60 to 69 with urothelial cancer. The starting material was PBMCs, obtained around atezolizumab (anti-PD-L1) treatment. CDR3 nucleotide sequence: TGTGCCAGCAGTGAAGGTGGGAGCGGGGGTACCTACGAGCAGTACTTC. Translating gives CASSEGGSGGTYEQYF.